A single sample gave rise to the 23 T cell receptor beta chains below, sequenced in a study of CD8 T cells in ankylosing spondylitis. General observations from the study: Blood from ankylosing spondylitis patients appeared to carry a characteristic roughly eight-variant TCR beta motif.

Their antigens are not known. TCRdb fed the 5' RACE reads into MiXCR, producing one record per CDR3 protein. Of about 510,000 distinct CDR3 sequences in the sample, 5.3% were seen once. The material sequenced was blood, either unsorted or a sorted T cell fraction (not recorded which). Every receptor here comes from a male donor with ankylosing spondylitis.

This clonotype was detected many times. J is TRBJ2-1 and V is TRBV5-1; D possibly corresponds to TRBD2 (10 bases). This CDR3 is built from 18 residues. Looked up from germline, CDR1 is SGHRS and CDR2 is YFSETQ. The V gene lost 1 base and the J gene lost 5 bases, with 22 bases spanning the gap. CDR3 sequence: CASSLSGTGTSVDNEQFF. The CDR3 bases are TGCGCCAGCAGCTTGTCCGGGACAGGGACTAGCGTAGACAATGAGCAGTTCTTC.

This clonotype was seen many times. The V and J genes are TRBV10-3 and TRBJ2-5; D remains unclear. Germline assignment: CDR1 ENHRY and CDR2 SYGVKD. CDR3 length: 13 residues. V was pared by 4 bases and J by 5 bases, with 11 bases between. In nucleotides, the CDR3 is TGTGCCATCAGTGTGAATAGTATGGAGACCCAGTACTTC. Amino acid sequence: CAISVNSMETQYF.

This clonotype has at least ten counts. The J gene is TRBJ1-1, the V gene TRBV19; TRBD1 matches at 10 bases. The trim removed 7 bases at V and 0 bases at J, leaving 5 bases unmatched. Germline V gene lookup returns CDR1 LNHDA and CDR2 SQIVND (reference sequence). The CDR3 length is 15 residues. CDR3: CASTLDRGLNTEAFF. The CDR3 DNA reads TGTGCCAGTACCCTGGACAGGGGGTTGAACACTGAAGCTTTCTTT.

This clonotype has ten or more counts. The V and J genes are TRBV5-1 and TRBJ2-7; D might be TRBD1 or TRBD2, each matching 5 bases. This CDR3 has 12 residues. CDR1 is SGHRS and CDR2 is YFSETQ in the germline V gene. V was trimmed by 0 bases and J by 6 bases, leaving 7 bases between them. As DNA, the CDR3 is TGCGCCAGCAGCTTGGCCGGGACCGAGCAGTACTTC. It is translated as CASSLAGTEQYF.

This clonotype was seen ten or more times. This CDR3 is CASSDPGTLFEETQYF. The CDR3 coding sequence is TGTGCCAGCAGCGACCCCGGGACATTATTTGAAGAGACCCAGTACTTC. V is TRBV7-8 and J is TRBJ2-5, with a weak D call TRBD1 (6 bases). CDR1 is SGHVS and CDR2 is FQNEAQ in the germline V gene. CDR3 length equals 16 residues. V lost 5 bases, J lost 3 bases, and 19 bases lay in between.

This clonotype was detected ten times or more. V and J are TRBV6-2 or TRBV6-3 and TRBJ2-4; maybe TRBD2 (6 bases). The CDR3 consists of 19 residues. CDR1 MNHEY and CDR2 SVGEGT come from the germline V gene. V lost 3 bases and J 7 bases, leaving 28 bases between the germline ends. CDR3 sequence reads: CASSYLSTLLGQEGNIQYF. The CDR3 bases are TGTGCCAGCAGTTATCTATCTACTCTGCTCGGGCAGGAGGGCAACATTCAGTACTTC.

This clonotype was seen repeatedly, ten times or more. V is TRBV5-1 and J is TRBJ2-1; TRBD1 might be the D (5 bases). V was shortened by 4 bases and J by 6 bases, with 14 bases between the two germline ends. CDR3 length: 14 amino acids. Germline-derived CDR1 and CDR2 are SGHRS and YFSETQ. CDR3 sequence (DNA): TGCGCCAGCAGCCTAGGGGTCAGTACCAATGAGCAGTTCTTC. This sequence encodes CASSLGVSTNEQFF.

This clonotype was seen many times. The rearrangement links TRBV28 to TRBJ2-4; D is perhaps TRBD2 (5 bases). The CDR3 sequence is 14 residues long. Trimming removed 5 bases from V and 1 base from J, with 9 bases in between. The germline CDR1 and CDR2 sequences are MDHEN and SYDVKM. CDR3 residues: CASSNSGAKNIQYF. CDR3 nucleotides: TGTGCCAGCAGTAACTCGGGGGCCAAAAACATTCAGTACTTC.

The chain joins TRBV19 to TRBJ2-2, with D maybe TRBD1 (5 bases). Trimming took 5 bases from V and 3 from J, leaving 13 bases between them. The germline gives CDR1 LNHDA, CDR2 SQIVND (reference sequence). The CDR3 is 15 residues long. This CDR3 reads CASSSAGSDTGELFF. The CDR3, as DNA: TGTGCCAGTAGTTCGGCAGGGTCGGACACCGGGGAGCTGTTTTTT.

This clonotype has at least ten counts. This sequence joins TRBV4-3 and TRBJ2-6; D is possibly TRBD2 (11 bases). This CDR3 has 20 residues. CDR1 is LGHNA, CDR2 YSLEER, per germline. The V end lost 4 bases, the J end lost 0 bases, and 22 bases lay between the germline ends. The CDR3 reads CASSRDRGLADYSGANVLTF. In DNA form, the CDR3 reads TGCGCCAGCAGCCGGGACAGGGGACTAGCGGACTACTCTGGGGCCAACGTCCTGACTTTC.

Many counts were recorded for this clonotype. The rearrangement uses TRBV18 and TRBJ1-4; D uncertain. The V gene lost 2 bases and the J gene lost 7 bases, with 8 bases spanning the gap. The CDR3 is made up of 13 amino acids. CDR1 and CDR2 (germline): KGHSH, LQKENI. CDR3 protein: CASSPKVGEKLFF. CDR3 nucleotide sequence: TGTGCCAGCTCACCAAAAGTAGGTGAAAAACTGTTTTTT.

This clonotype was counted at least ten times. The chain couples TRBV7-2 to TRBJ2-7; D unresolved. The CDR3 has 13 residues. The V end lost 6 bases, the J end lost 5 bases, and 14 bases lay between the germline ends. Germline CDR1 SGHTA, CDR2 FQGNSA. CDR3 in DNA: TGTGCCAGCAGTCTATTGGGAATCAACGAGCAGTACTTC. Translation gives CASSLLGINEQYF.

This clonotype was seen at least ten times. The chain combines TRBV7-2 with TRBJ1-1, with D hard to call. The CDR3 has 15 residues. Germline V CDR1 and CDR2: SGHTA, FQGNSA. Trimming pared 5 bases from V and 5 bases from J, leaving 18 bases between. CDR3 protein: CASSPSALWETEAFF. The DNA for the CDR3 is TGTGCCAGCAGCCCGTCGGCCTTGTGGGAGACTGAAGCTTTCTTT.

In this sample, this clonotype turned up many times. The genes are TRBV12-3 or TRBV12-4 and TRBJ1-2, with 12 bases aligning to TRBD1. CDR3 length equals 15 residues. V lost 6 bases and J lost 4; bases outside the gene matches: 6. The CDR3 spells CASSQSGQGAYGYTF. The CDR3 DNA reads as TGTGCCAGCAGCCAGTCGGGACAGGGGGCCTATGGCTACACCTTC.

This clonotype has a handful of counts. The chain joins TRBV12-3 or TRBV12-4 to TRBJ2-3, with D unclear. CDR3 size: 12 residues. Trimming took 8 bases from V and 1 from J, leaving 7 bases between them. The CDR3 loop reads CASGHRTDTQYF. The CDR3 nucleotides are TGTGCCAGCGGGCACCGCACAGATACGCAGTATTTT.

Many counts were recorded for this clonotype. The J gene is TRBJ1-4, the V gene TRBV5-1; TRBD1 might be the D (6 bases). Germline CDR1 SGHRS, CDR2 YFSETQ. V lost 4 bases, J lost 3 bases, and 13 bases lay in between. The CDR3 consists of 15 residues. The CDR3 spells CASSETGMANEKLFF. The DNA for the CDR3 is TGCGCCAGCAGCGAAACAGGGATGGCTAATGAAAAACTGTTTTTT.

CDR3 sequence: CASGSQFHEQYF. The CDR3, as DNA: TGTGCCAGCGGCTCGCAGTTCCACGAGCAGTACTTC. This sequence joins TRBV6-2 or TRBV6-3 and TRBJ2-7; D is uncertain. With 8 bases removed from V and 5 bases from J, the gap between germline ends came to 13 bases. The CDR3 totals 12 residues. CDR1 and CDR2 from the germline V gene are MNHEY and SVGEGT.

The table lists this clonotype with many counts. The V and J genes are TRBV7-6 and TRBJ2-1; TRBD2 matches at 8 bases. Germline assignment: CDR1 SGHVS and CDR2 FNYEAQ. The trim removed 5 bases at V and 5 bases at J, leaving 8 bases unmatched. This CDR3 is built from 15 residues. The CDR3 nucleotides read TGTGCCAGCAGCCGACTAGCGCGGTGGGACAATGAGCAGTTCTTC. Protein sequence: CASSRLARWDNEQFF.

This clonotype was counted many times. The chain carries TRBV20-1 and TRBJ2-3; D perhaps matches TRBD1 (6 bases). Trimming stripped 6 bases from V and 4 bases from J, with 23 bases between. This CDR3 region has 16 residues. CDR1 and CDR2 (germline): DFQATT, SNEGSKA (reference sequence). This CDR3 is CSARWARGGTADTQYF. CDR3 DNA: TGCAGTGCAAGGTGGGCCAGGGGTGGTACGGCAGATACGCAGTATTTT.

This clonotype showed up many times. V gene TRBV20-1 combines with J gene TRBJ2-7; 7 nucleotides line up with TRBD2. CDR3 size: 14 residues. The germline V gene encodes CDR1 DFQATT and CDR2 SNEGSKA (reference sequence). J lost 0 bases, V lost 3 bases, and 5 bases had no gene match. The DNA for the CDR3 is TGCAGTGCTAGCCAGCGGGGCCTCTCCTACGAGCAGTACTTC. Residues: CSASQRGLSYEQYF.

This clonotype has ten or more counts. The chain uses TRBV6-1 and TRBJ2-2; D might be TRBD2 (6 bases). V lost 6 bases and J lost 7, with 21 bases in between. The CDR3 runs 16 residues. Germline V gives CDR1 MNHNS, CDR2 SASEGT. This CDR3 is CASRIRDWYLSGELFF. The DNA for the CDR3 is TGTGCCAGCAGGATCCGGGACTGGTACTTGAGCGGGGAGCTGTTTTTT.

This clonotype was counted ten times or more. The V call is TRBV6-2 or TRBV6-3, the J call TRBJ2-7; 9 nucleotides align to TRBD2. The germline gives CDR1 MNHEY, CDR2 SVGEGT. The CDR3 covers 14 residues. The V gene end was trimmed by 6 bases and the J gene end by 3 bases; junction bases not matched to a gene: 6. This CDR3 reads CASRRAGGLYEQYF. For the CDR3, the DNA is TGTGCCAGCAGGCGAGCGGGAGGCCTCTACGAGCAGTACTTC.

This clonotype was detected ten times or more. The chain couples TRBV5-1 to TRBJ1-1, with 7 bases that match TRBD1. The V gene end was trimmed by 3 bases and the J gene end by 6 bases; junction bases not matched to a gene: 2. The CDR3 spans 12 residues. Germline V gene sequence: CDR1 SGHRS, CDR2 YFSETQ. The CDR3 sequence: CASSSTGPEAFF. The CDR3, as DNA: TGCGCCAGCAGCTCGACAGGGCCTGAAGCTTTCTTT.